This TCR beta chain stems from a study of response to subunit inactivated influenza vaccine. Findings and limits, study-wide: Each seasonal flu vaccination may recruit only limited new T cells, authors suggested.

CDR3 size: 14 residues. Germline values: CDR1 MNHEY, CDR2 SVGEGT. J was trimmed by 6 bases and V by 7 bases; bases with no gene match: 8. Worth noting for this clonotype: What it binds is unknown.

A single record per CDR3 protein comes from TCRdb applying MiXCR to the RT-PCR reads. Of 450,000 to 600,000 distinct CDR3 sequences in the sample, about 7.6% were seen once. This clonotype was obtained from a man aged 50 to 69 who received an inactivated influenza vaccine. The sample was PBMCs from blood, taken around 25 months after vaccination. J is TRBJ2-1 and V is TRBV6-2 or TRBV6-3; 8 bases line up with TRBD2. In nucleotides, the CDR3 is TGTGCCAGCAAGCGACTAGCGTCATCCAATGAGCAGTTCTTC. It translates to CASKRLASSNEQFF.